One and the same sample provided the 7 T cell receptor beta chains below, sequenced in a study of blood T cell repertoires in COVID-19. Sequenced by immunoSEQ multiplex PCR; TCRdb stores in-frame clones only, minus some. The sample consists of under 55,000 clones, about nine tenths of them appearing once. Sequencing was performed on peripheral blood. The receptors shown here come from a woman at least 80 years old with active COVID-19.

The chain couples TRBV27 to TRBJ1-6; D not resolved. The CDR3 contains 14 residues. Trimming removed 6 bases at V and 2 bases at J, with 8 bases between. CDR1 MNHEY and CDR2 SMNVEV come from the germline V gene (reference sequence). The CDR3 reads CASSWSPYNSPLHF. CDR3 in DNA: TGTGCCAGCAGCTGGAGCCCCTATAATTCACCCCTCCACTTT.

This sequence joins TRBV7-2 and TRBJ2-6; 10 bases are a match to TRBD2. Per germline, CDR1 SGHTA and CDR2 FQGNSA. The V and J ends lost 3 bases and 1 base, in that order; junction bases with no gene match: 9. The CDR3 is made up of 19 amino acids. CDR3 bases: TGTGCCAGCAGCTTGAGGGGAGGGACTAGCGCTTCTGGGGCCAACGTCCTGACTTTC. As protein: CASSLRGGTSASGANVLTF.

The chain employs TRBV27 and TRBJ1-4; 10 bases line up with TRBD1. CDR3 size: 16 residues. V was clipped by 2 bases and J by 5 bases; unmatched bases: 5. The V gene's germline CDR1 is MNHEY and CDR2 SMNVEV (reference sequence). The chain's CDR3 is CASSLGTGARNEKLFF. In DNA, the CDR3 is TGTGCCAGCAGTTTAGGGACAGGGGCTCGGAATGAAAAACTGTTTTTT.

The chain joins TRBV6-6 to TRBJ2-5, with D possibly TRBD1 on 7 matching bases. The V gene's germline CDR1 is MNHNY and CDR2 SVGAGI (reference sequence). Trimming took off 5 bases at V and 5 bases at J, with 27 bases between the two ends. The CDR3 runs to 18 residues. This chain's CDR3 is CASSRVRRGQGGVETQYF. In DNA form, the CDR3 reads TGTGCCAGCAGTCGAGTCCGCCGGGGTCAGGGGGGAGTGGAGACCCAGTACTTC.

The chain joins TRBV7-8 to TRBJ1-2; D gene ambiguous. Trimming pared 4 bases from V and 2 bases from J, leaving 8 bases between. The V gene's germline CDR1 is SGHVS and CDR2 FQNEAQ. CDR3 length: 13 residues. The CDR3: CASSSLSNYGYTF. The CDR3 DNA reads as TGTGCCAGCAGCTCCCTTTCGAACTATGGCTACACCTTC. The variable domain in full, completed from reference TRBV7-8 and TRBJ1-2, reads GAGVSQSPRYKVAKRGQDVALRCDPISGHVSLFWYQQALGQGPEFLTYFQNEAQLDKSGLPSDRFFAERPEGSVSTLKIQRTQQEDSAVYLCASSSLSNYGYTFGSGTRLTVV.

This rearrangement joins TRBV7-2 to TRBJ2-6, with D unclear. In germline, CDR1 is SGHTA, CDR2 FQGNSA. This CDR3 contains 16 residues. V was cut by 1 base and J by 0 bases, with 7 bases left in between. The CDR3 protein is CASSLEQFSGANVLTF. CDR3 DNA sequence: TGTGCCAGCAGCTTAGAACAGTTCTCTGGGGCCAACGTCCTGACTTTC.

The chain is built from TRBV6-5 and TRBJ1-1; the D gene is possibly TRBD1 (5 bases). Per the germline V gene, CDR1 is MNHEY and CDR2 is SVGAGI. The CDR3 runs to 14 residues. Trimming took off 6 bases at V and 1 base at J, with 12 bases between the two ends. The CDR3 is CASRGGSGNTEAFF. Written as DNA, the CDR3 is TGTGCCAGCAGGGGGGGGAGCGGGAACACTGAAGCTTTCTTT.